This TCR beta chain was observed in a study of blood T cell repertoires in COVID-19. Study summary: From T cells, B-cell-depleted T cells, or PBMCs came the material, which was cDNA or gDNA.

All enrollees were roughly 18 to 100 years old and from fewer than 30 US areas. Recovery meant two consecutive negative NP/OP PCR tests, professional clearance, or resolved symptoms. In the original processing: Estimation of nucleated cell counts relied on the amplification of reference gene primers. Clones were sequenced by immunoSEQ multiplex PCR, and TCRdb holds only the in-frame ones, with some missing. V and J calls and clone size are as listed in that table; D and trimming were resolved from the DNA. The table lists some 270,000 clones, around 90% of them singletons. The TCR sequence derives from a woman aged 40 to 50 who had recovered from COVID-19. The material sequenced was PBMCs or T cells enriched from blood (not recorded which).

In DNA, the CDR3 is TGTGCCAGCAGCTCCCCGGGAGGCTACACCTTC. This gives the protein CASSSPGGYTF. The gene calls are TRBV7-8 and TRBJ1-2, with D uncertain. V was clipped by 4 bases and J by 8 bases, with 8 bases between them. Germline CDR1 is SGHVS and CDR2 is FQNEAQ. This CDR3 is built from 11 residues.